This T cell receptor beta chain was sequenced for a study of cytomegalovirus exposure and HLA in healthy donors. General study points: Previously analyzed data showed that most TCR beta V segments were productive at a frequency of about 90% or about 30%. Analysis performed later showed TCR beta chains linked to HLA being more clonally expanded than equally common others. Reported performance of the classifier showed diagnosis of cytomegalovirus status with high specificity and sensitivity.

Germline values: CDR1 MNHEY, CDR2 SMNVEV (reference sequence). The ends were cut back, 6 bases at V and 7 bases at J, with 15 bases in the middle. The length of the CDR3 is 14 residues. PCR involved 60 Vbeta and 13 Jbeta primers. Here immunoSEQ multiplex PCR was the method, and the copy in TCRdb shows in-frame clones only, minus some. The sample holds about 89,000 clones, over 65% seen once. On this clone itself: Antigen specificity is unknown.

The source of this sequence is a male donor in good health and CMV-seronegative. Sequenced sample: PBMCs. J is TRBJ1-4 and V is TRBV27; maybe TRBD1 (5 bases). Written as DNA, the CDR3 is TGTGCCAGCAGCACCCCGGACAAGACTGAAAAACTGTTTTTT. Translation: CASSTPDKTEKLFF.